The TCR beta chain described here comes from a study of T cell repertoires in cytomegalovirus infection. A single record per CDR3 protein comes from TCRdb applying MiXCR to the reads. The data hold 270,000 or so distinct CDR3 sequences, with 17% observed a single time. Overall study findings and caveats: Ex vivo responses were dominated by HLA-C-restricted CMV-specific TCR beta clonotypes.

This clonotype occurred many times. No antigen is known for it. V lost 5 bases, J lost 0 bases, and 11 bases lay in between. The germline V gene has CDR1 SEHNR and CDR2 FQNEAQ (reference sequence). This CDR3 has 15 amino acids. The material sequenced was CD8+ T cells from PBMCs. V is TRBV7-9 and J is TRBJ2-1; D is perhaps TRBD1 or TRBD2 (5 bases each). This clonotype was obtained from a human donor in good health (CMV status not recorded). Some clones in this sample may be carry-over from other donors' samples. The CDR3 bases are TGTGCCAGCAGCCGGGGCCGTAGCTCCTACAATGAGCAGTTCTTC. Translated: CASSRGRSSYNEQFF.